This T cell receptor beta chain appears in the sequencing data of a study of blood T cell repertoires in COVID-19. On the study more broadly: The origin of the acute and convalescent COVID-19 samples was the United States, Italy and Spain. Sources were T cells, B-cell-depleted T cells, or PBMCs; the material itself was cDNA or gDNA.

The authors' processing: Estimates of nucleated cell counts were drawn from the amplification of reference gene primers. Measured with immunoSEQ multiplex PCR; TCRdb has only the in-frame clones, and not every one. V and J calls and clone size follow that table, whereas D and trimming were derived from the DNA. The sample has around 150,000 clones, around 74% seen once. The sequence was collected from a man between 65 and 79 years old with acute or convalescent COVID-19. The sequencing sample was made of peripheral blood.

The CDR3 spells CASSQEGDQPQHF. Here the CDR3 DNA reads TGCGCCAGCAGCCAAGAAGGGGATCAGCCCCAGCATTTT. This sequence joins TRBV4-1 and TRBJ1-5, with D possibly being TRBD1 (5 bases). V was shortened by 0 bases and J by 5 bases, with 5 bases between the two germline ends. The CDR3 runs to 13 residues. Germline CDR1 is MGHRA and CDR2 is YSYEKL.